This is a list of T cell receptor beta chains from one sample in a study of early T cells in non-severe SARS-CoV-2 infection. TCRdb analysed the 5' RACE reads with MiXCR anew, one entry per CDR3 protein. The table has 30,000 to 40,000 distinct CDR3 sequences, over 5% seen once. The sequenced sample consisted of whole blood. These receptors came from an adult who was a healthcare worker with PCR-confirmed SARS-CoV-2 infection or an uninfected control (not recorded which). CDR3s include the opening cysteine and the closing phenylalanine or tryptophan.

J gene | V gene | CDR3 protein
TRBJ2-7 | TRBV6-1 | CASRTTGALFEQYF
TRBJ2-3 | TRBV5-1 | CASSLKGDTDTQYF
TRBJ1-2 | TRBV7-9 | CASRSPSRGQDYGYTF
TRBJ2-3 | TRBV20-1 | CSAGLKTALLRTDTQYF
TRBJ1-2 | TRBV29-1 | CSVVEGNGYTF
TRBJ1-5 | TRBV28 | CAHGEQGSRQPQHF
TRBJ2-3 | TRBV6-5 | CASRSASGGSPSTDTQYF
TRBJ2-7 | TRBV7-2 | CASSRDTFSYEQYF
TRBJ2-5 | TRBV7-9 | CASSLRLLPPETQYF
TRBJ1-5 | TRBV3-1 | CASSQGIGQPQHF
TRBJ2-7 | TRBV7-2 | CASSLQGTGDYEQYF
TRBJ1-2 | TRBV20-1 | CSAYPGRGYGYTF